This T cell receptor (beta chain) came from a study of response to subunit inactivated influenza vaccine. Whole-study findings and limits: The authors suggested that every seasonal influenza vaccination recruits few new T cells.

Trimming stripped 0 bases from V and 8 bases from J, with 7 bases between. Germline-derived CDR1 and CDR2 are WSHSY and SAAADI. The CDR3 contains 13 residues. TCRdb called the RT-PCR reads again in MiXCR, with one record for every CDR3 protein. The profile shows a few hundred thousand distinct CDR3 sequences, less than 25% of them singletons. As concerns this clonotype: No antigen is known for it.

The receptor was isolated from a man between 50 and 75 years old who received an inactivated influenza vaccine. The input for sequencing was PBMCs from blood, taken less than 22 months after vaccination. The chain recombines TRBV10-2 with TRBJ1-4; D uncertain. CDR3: CASSESGWEKLFF. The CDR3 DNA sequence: TGCGCCAGCAGTGAGTCAGGCTGGGAAAAACTGTTTTTT.